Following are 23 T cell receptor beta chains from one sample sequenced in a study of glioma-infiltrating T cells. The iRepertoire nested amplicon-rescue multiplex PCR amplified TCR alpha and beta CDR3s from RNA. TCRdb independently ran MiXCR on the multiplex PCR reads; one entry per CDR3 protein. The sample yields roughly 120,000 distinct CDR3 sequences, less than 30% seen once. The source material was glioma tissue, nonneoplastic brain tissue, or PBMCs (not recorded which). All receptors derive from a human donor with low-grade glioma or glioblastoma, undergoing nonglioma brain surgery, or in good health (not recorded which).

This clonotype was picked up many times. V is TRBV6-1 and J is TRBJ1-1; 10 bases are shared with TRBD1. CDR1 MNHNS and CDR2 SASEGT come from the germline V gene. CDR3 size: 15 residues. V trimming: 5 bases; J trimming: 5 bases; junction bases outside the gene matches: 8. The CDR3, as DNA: TGTGCCAGCAGTCGTCGGGACAGGGGAAGTACTGAAGCTTTCTTT. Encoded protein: CASSRRDRGSTEAFF.

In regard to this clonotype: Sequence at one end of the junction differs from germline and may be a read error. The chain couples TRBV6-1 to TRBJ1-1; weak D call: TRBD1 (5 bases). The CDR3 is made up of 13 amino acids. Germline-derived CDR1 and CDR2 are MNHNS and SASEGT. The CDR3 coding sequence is TGTGTTAGCAGTTATCAGGGAACCACTGAGGCTTTCTTT. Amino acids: CVSSYQGTTEAFF.

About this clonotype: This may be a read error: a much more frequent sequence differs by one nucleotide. The CDR3 nucleotides are TGCGCCAGCAGCCAAGAGTTGCACAATGAGCGGTTCTTC. Residues: CASSQELHNERFF. The chain couples TRBV4-1 to TRBJ2-1; no clear D. From germline, CDR1 is MGHRA and CDR2 YSYEKL. CDR3 size: 13 residues.

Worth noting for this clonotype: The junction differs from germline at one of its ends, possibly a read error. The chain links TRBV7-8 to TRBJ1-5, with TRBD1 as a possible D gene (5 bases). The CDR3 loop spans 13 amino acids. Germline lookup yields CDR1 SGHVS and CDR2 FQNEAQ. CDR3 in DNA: TGTGCCATCAGCTTGCAGGGAAATCAGCCCAAGCATTTT. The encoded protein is CAISLQGNQPKHF.

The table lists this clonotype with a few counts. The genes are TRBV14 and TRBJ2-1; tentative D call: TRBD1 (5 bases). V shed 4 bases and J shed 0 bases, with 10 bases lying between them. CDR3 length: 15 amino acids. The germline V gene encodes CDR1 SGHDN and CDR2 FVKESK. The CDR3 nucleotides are TGTGCCAGCAGCCTAGGGGCAAGCTCCTACAATGAGCAGTTCTTC. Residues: CASSLGASSYNEQFF.

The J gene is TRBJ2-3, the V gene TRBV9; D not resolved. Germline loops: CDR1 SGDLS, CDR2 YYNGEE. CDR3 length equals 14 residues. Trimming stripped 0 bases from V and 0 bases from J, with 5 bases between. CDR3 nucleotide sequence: TGTGCCAGCAGCGTAGAACGGAGCACAGATACGCAGTATTTT. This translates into CASSVERSTDTQYF.

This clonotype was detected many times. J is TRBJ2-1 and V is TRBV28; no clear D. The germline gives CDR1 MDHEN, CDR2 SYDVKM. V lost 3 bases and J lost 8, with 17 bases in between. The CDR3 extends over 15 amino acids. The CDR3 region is CASSFLQSDRHEQFF. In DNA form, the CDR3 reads TGTGCCAGCAGTTTTTTGCAGTCAGATCGTCATGAGCAGTTCTTC.

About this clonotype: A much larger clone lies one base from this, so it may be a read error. CDR3 DNA: TGCAGCGTTCAGGACAGGCGTCACGAGCAGTACTTC. It translates to CSVQDRRHEQYF. The V and J genes are TRBV29-1 and TRBJ2-7, with 7 bases matching TRBD1. The CDR3 totals 12 residues. J gave up 5 bases and V 5 bases, and 6 bases lay outside the gene matches. The germline V gene encodes CDR1 SQVTM and CDR2 ANQGSEA.

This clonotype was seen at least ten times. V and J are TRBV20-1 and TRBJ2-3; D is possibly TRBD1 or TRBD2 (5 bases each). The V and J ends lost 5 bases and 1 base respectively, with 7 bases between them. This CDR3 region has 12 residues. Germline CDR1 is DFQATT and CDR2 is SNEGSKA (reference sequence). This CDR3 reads CSALGGTDTQYF. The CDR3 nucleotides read TGCAGTGCTCTGGGGGGCACAGATACGCAGTATTTT.

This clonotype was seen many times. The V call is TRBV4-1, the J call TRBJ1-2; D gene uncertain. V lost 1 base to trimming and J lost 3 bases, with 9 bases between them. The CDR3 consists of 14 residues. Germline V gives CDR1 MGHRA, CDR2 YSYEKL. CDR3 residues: CASSQGAGDYGYTF. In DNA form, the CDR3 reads TGCGCCAGCAGCCAAGGAGCAGGAGACTATGGCTACACCTTC.

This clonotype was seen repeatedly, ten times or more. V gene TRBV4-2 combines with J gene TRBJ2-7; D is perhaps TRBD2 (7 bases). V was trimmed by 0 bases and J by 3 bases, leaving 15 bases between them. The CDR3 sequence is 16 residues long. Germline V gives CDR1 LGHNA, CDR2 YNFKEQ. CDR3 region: CASSQDLGGPFYEQYF. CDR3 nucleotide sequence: TGTGCCAGCAGCCAAGACTTGGGGGGGCCCTTCTACGAGCAGTACTTC.

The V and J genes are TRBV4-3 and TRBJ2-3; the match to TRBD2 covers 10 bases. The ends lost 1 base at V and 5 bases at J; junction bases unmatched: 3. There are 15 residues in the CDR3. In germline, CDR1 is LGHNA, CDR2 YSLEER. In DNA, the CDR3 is TGCGCCAGCAGCCAAGGAAGCGGGAGGGAAGATACGCAGTATTTT. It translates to CASSQGSGREDTQYF.

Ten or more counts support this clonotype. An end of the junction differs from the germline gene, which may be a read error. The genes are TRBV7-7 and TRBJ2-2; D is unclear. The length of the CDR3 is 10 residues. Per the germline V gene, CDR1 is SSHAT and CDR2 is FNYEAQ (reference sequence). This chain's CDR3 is CASSPGELFF. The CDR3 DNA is TGTGCTAGCAGCCCCGGGGAGCTGTTTTTT.

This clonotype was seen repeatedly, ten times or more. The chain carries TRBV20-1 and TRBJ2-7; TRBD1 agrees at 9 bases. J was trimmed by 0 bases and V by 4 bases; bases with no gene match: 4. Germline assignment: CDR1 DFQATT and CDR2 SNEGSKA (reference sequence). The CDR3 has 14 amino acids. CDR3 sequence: CSATGTGSSYEQYF. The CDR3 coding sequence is TGCAGTGCTACCGGGACAGGGAGCTCCTACGAGCAGTACTTC.

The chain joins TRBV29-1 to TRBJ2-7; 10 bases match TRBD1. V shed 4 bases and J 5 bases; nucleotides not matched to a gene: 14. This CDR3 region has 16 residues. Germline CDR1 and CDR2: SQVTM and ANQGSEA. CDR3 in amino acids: CSVAPALDRGLNEQYF. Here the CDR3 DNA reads TGCAGCGTTGCCCCTGCCCTCGACAGGGGGCTGAACGAGCAGTACTTC.

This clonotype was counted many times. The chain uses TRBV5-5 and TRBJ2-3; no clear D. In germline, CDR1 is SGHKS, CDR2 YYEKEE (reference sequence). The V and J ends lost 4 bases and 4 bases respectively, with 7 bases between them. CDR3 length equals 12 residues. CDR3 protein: CASSSAADTQYF. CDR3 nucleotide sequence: TGTGCCAGCAGCAGTGCGGCAGATACGCAGTATTTT.

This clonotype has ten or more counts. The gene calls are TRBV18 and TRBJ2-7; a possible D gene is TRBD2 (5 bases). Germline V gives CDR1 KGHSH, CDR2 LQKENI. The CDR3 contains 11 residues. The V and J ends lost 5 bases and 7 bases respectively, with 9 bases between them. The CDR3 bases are TGTGCCAGCTCAACCCGGAGGGAGCAGTACTTC. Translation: CASSTRREQYF.

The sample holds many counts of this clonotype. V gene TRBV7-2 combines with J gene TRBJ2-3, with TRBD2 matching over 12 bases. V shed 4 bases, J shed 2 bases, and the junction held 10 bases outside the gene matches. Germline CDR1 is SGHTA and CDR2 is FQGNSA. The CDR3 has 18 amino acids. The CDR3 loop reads CASSSPGLAGPHTDTQYF. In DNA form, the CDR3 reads TGTGCCAGCAGCTCTCCCGGACTAGCGGGGCCTCACACAGATACGCAGTATTTT.

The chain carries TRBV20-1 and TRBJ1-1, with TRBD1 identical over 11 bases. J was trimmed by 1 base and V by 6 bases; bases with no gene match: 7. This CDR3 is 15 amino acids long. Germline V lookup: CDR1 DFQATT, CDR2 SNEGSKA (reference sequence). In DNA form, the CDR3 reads TGCAGTGCCCAACGTGGGACAGGGGGGAACACTGAAGCTTTCTTT. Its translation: CSAQRGTGGNTEAFF.

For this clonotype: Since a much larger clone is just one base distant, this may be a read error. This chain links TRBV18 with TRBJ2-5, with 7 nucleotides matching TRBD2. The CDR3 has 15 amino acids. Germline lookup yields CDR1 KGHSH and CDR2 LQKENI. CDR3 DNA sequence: TGTGCCAGCTCACCGGTGGGACTATTCCAAGAGATCCAGTACTTC. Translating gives CASSPVGLFQEIQYF.

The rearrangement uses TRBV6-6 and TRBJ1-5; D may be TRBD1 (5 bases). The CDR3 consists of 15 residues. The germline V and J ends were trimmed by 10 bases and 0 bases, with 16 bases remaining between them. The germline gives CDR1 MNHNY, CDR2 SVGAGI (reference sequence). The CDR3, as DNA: TGTGCCATAACCGGGACGGCCCGTAGCAATCAGCCCCAGCATTTT. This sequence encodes CAITGTARSNQPQHF.

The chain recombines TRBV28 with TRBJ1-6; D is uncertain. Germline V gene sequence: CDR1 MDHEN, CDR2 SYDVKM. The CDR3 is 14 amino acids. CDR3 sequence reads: CGRARAPDNSPLHF. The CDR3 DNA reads TGTGGCAGAGCCAGAGCGCCGGATAATTCACCCCTCCACTTT.

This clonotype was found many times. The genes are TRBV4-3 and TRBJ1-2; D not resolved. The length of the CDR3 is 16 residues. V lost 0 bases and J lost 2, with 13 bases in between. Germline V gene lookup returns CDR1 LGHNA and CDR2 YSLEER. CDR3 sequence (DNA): TGCGCCAGCAGCCAAGATTTTGCCAGTGGCAACTATGGCTACACCTTC. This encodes CASSQDFASGNYGYTF.